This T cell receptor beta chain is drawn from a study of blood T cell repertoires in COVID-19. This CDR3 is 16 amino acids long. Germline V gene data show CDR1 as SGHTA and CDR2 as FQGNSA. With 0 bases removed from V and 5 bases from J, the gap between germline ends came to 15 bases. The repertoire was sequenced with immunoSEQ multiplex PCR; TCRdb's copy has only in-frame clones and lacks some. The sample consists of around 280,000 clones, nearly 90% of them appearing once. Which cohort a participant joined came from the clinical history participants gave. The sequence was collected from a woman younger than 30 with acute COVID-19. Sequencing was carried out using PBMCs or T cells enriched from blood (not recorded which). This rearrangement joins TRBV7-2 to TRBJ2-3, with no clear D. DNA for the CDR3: TGTGCCAGCAGCTTAGCGAAGCAAGCAAGAGGAGATACGCAGTATTTT. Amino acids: CASSLAKQARGDTQYF.